This is a list of T cell receptor beta chains from one sample in a study of T cell responses to AZD1222 COVID-19 vaccine. Method: immunoSEQ multiplex PCR; TCRdb's copy keeps in-frame clones and lacks some. Seen here are about 97,000 clones, around 90% observed once, and the top ten hold about 7.5%. The specimen was peripheral blood, collected on day 0 of AZD1222 vaccination. Source of these receptors: an adult in good health. Both conserved end residues are trimmed from each CDR3.

V gene: TRBV5-1; J gene: TRBJ1-1; CDR3 protein: ASSFRGETEAF
V gene: TRBV5-1; J gene: TRBJ1-1; CDR3 protein: ASSFPGGPTEAF
V gene: TRBV19; J gene: TRBJ1-5; CDR3 protein: ASSNQRNQPQH
V gene: TRBV4-2; J gene: TRBJ1-1; CDR3 protein: ASSPSGASNTEAF
V gene: TRBV6-4; J gene: TRBJ2-3; CDR3 protein: ASSEAGGTDTQY
V gene: TRBV18; J gene: TRBJ1-6; CDR3 protein: ASSRDRGRNSPLH
V gene: TRBV19; J gene: TRBJ1-1; CDR3 protein: ASSQQKNTEAF
V gene: TRBV7-6; J gene: TRBJ1-4; CDR3 protein: ASSLSGGDEKLF
V gene: TRBV6-5; J gene: TRBJ2-5; CDR3 protein: ASRVGTVQETQY
V gene: TRBV19; J gene: TRBJ2-7; CDR3 protein: ASSMGQGISYEQY
V gene: TRBV10-3; J gene: TRBJ1-3; CDR3 protein: AISESLLPGNTIY
V gene: TRBV6-1; J gene: TRBJ1-6; CDR3 protein: ASSATGVFTNSPLH
V gene: TRBV7-8; J gene: TRBJ1-4; CDR3 protein: ASSLGTLNEKLF
V gene: TRBV15; J gene: TRBJ2-7; CDR3 protein: ATSTTGKEQY
V gene: TRBV18; J gene: TRBJ2-1; CDR3 protein: ASSPPGQPSDEQF
V gene: TRBV9; J gene: TRBJ1-2; CDR3 protein: ASSDDRFYYGYT
V gene: TRBV19; J gene: TRBJ1-1; CDR3 protein: AAGGEVNTEAF